A selection of T cell receptor beta chains follows, all from one sample in a study of T cell changes during pregnancy in multiple sclerosis. Profiled with immunoSEQ multiplex PCR; TCRdb holds only in-frame clones, not every one. The repertoire includes more than 85,000 clones, about 92% of them detected once, and under 1.5% sits in the top ten. Source: peripheral blood, taken in the second trimester of pregnancy. The receptors come from a female donor with multiple sclerosis, enrolled in a pregnancy study. Both conserved end residues are part of each CDR3. Rows may omit the clone size; those that give it use once, few, many or a size class.

V	size	CDR3
TRBV18	NA	CASSLTGQSTDTQYF
TRBV25-1	few	CASAEGVDTEAFF
TRBV19	NA	CASSIGTLNEQFF
TRBV11-2	NA	CASSFGQGSVETQYF
TRBV19	NA	CASRAPGANTEAFF
TRBV5-1	NA	CASSLVGQGDFGNYGYTF
TRBV25-1	NA	CASSEYSRRGAYEQYF
TRBV4-1	NA	CASSQDSGRRAYNEQFF
TRBV7-9	NA	CASSPGGGTNEKLFF
TRBV6-6	NA	CASSYLGQGTGELFF
TRBV2	NA	CASNMPGLGAREQYF
TRBV7-3	NA	CASSPVASGSQNEQFF
TRBV9	NA	CASSVANNGNTIYF
TRBV5-1	many	CASSWDKSYEQYF
TRBV18	NA	CASSPLRQPIPSADTQYF
TRBV28	NA	CASSTHRGLSGNTIYF
TRBV30	NA	CAWSVRQGDQPQHF
TRBV2	NA	CASRAGTLNEQFF
TRBV19	NA	CASSISHSNQPQHF
TRBV5-1	NA	CASSWDGTSNEKLFF
TRBV9	few	CASSVGWTGRAGELFF
TRBV6-1	NA	CASSETPANTGELFF
TRBV5-1	NA	CASSPSRAGNRAFF
TRBV28	NA	CASRLITGPQPQHF
TRBV11-3	NA	CASSLGGSRVGPDTQYF
TRBV7-6	NA	CASSLGENTEAFF
TRBV27	NA	CASSSPRTSGSADTQYF
TRBV11-2	NA	CASSRTGFSNQPQHF
TRBV7-8	NA	CASSLLRLAQYF
TRBV5-6	NA	CASSLGGFQETQYF
TRBV7-9	NA	CASSLSGVSNQPQHF
TRBV7-8	NA	CASSSTSGEYRTQYF
TRBV30	NA	CARLGRGEYGYTF
TRBV21-1	NA	CASSTGHGSNQPQHF
TRBV6-5	NA	CASSPTGTGGEPLHF
TRBV2	NA	CASSLSQAETQYF
TRBV5-4	NA	CASRTGLNTEAFF
TRBV5-1	NA	CASSRALVYEQYF
TRBV18	NA	CASSPASGGPDTQYF
TRBV9	NA	CASSVASGLDTDTQYF
TRBV15	NA	CATSRGDRVSYNEQFF
TRBV29-1	few	CSVWGVGVEGYTF
TRBV19	NA	CASSSQSTNTEAFF
TRBV10-3	NA	CAMGTSGYNEQFF
TRBV28	once	CASSLIAGPGRGLNQPQHF
TRBV5-8	NA	CASSPGDRGKNTEAFF
TRBV11-2	NA	CASSLTRAHPPQGEQFF
TRBV5-6	NA	CASSLASGMRADTQYF
TRBV2	few	CASSNRGVNTEAFF
TRBV9	NA	CASSVTGDTQYF
TRBV5-1	NA	CASSLAGTVNYEQYF
TRBV2	NA	CASTGSGQSEQYF
TRBV28	once	CASSPWGTNSYEQYF
TRBV27	NA	CASRPRTGQSVLTF
TRBV6-1	NA	CASSHLAGSTDTQYF
TRBV30	NA	CAWSPERTGDNQPQHF